The rows below give T cell receptor beta chains drawn from one sample of a study of OX40 agonist ivuxolimab in advanced cancers. TCRdb keeps only in-frame clones here, not all; method: immunoSEQ multiplex PCR. The sample shows fewer than 40,000 clones, about three quarters of them seen only once. Sequenced here: CD4+ or CD8+ T cells sorted from blood, sampled in a trial of the OX40 agonist ivuxolimab. These TCRs come from an adult with an advanced solid tumor such as melanoma, head and neck, liver or kidney cancer. Both conserved end residues are part of each CDR3. Each record gives: J gene, V gene, CDR3 protein.

>TRBJ2-7|TRBV20-1
CSARVTYERYF
>TRBJ2-1|TRBV7-2
CASSLAWSSYNEQFF
>TRBJ2-5|TRBV10-3
CAAGAGGRETQYF
>TRBJ2-2|TRBV7-9
CASSRRQGSESAGELFF
>TRBJ1-2|TRBV19
CASSLKGLGDYGYTF
>TRBJ1-6|TRBV5-1
CASSPEGGQDNSPLHF
>TRBJ2-7|TRBV29-1
CSVGTSGRYEQYF
>TRBJ1-6|TRBV10-3
CAISEGRTGLNSPLHF
>TRBJ2-1|TRBV28
CASRNSEAEGNEQFF
>TRBJ1-1|TRBV18
CASSPGISNLNTEAFF
>TRBJ2-5|TRBV13
CASSFGLAGGRETQYF
>TRBJ2-7|TRBV15
CATSRDPRDYEQYF
>TRBJ1-2|TRBV7-9
CASSLRQGVGYGYTF
>TRBJ1-1|TRBV30
CAWTPLGESRGRAFF
>TRBJ1-2|TRBV6-5
CASNGGYGYTF
>TRBJ2-4|TRBV7-3
CASSPAGGLGKNIQYF
>-|TRBV19
CASMASGSSYEQYF
>TRBJ2-1|TRBV5-1
CASSLGVGLMDEQFF
>TRBJ2-5|TRBV7-8
CASSPRTSGDRETQYF
>TRBJ1-1|TRBV11-2
CASSGQGDTEAFF
>TRBJ1-4|TRBV2
CASSVATEKLFF
>TRBJ2-2|TRBV7-6
CASTSSRGNTGELFF
>TRBJ2-6|TRBV7-2
CASSLPRGANVLTF
>TRBJ1-4|TRBV18
CASSLVGLATNEKLFF
>TRBJ2-3|TRBV18
CASSQIQGTDTQYF
>TRBJ1-1|TRBV10-1
CASSESAGKRGEAFF
>TRBJ1-5|TRBV28
CASLKGWSNQPQHF
>TRBJ2-3|TRBV6-1
CASRALVPTDTQYF
>TRBJ2-3|TRBV6-1
CASSETREHGGDTQYF
>TRBJ2-7|TRBV6-5
CASSVGQRLRVQYF
>TRBJ2-2|TRBV2
CASSDVQSGELFF
>TRBJ1-1|TRBV6-1
CASSAAGQVNTEAFF
>TRBJ2-1|TRBV9
CASTPTSGSGNEQFF
>TRBJ2-1|TRBV4-2
CASSQVRNRAYNEQFF
>TRBJ1-2|TRBV5-1
CASSSNRFIGYTF
>TRBJ1-1|TRBV2
CASRLGTTNTEAFF
>TRBJ1-5|TRBV4-1
CASSQDWRGPQHF
>TRBJ1-2|TRBV4-2
CASSQEGMGASSYGYTF
>TRBJ2-1|TRBV7-3
CASSLTGVDEQFF
>TRBJ2-7|TRBV6-1
CASSGSSGRYSYEQYF
>TRBJ2-7|TRBV7-9
CASSLSLSIEQYF
>TRBJ2-5|TRBV6-5
CASHGGVRETQYF
>TRBJ2-3|TRBV5-8
CASSLETGPSTDTQYF
>TRBJ1-1|TRBV30
CAWSAQLELNTEAFF